The clone carrying this T cell receptor (beta chain) was counted only a few times. This sample is part of a study of sequential checkpoint blockade in melanoma. The treatment denotes: randomized to nivolumab then ipilimumab (arm A) or the reverse (arm B). None of the patients previously received DNA-damaging chemotherapy. Germline V gives CDR1 MNHGY, CDR2 SAAAGT. This CDR3 spans 15 amino acids. V was clipped by 5 bases and J by 3 bases; unmatched bases: 4. The method was immunoSEQ multiplex PCR; TCRdb's version includes in-frame clones alone and lacks a portion of them. The repertoire includes around 13,000 clones, over 70% of them detected once, and about 25% sits in the top ten.

Sample: CD8+ T cells sorted from blood (inferred from file names), taken from a patient given nivolumab and ipilimumab in sequence. The chain couples TRBV6-8 to TRBJ2-7, with TRBD2 identical over 13 bases. This TCR was sampled from a human donor with melanoma. In nucleotides, the CDR3 is TGTGCCAGCAGTCTTGGGACTAGCGGGGACTACGAGCAGTACGTC. Protein: CASSLGTSGDYEQYV.